The rows below give T cell receptor beta chains drawn from one sample of a study of OX40 agonist ivuxolimab in advanced cancers. Measured with immunoSEQ multiplex PCR; TCRdb has only the in-frame clones, and not every one. This table has approximately 90,000 clones, more than 85% appearing once. This specimen was CD4+ or CD8+ T cells sorted from blood, taken in a trial of the OX40 agonist ivuxolimab. All receptors come from an adult with an advanced solid tumor such as melanoma, head and neck, liver or kidney cancer. Both conserved end residues are part of each CDR3. Each record gives: J gene, V gene, CDR3 length, D gene, clone size, CDR3 DNA, CDR3 protein. A D gene is named only where the DNA matches it firmly. Clone size is given for some rows only: seen once, a few or many times, or a class if the clone is expanded.

TRBJ1-5	TRBV30	14	NA	NA	TGTGCCTGGAGTACGGTGTATAGCAATCAGCCCCAGCATTTT	CAWSTVYSNQPQHF
TRBJ2-1	TRBV7-9	15	NA	NA	TGTGCCAGCAGCGCTCTAGCGAGGACCAACAATGAGCAGTTCTTC	CASSALARTNNEQFF
TRBJ2-1	TRBV7-2	14	TRBD2	NA	TGTGCCAGCAGCTTAGCGGGAGGGCGGTATGAGCAGTTCTTC	CASSLAGGRYEQFF
TRBJ1-4	TRBV11-3	17	NA	NA	TGTGCCAGCAGCTTAGCCCCCAACAGGGCGGGGGGTGAAAAACTGTTTTTT	CASSLAPNRAGGEKLFF
TRBJ2-1	TRBV29-1	15	NA	few	TGCAGCGTTGAAGACGGCGGAGGGGGGAGGAATGAGCAGTTCTTC	CSVEDGGGGRNEQFF
TRBJ2-2	TRBV5-1	15	TRBD2	NA	TGCGCCACCTCGACTAGCGGGAGGTCCACCGGGGAGCTGTTTTTT	CATSTSGRSTGELFF
TRBJ2-5	TRBV7-2	14	NA	NA	TGTGCCAGCAGCTTAGCAGGGCCATTGGGGACCCAGTACTTC	CASSLAGPLGTQYF
TRBJ2-7	TRBV10-2	15	TRBD2	NA	TGCGCCAGCAGTGAAGGGCTAGCGGGAGGATACGAGCAGTACTTC	CASSEGLAGGYEQYF
TRBJ2-1	TRBV6-7	15	NA	NA	TGTGCCAGCAGGCCCAATCTAGGGCCCTACAATGAGCAGTTCTTC	CASRPNLGPYNEQFF
TRBJ2-7	TRBV5-1	15	TRBD1	NA	TGCGCCAGCAGCGAGTCAGGGGGCCCAACCTACGAGCAGTACTTC	CASSESGGPTYEQYF
TRBJ2-7	TRBV7-9	15	TRBD1	NA	TGTGCCAGCAGCCCCCGAAACAGGGGCACCTACGAGCAGTACTTC	CASSPRNRGTYEQYF
TRBJ2-1	TRBV10-1	15	TRBD1	NA	TGCGCCAGCAGTGGCCCGGGACAGGGCAATAATGAGCAGTTCTTC	CASSGPGQGNNEQFF
TRBJ2-5	TRBV6-6	15	NA	NA	TGTGCCAGCGGTTTACAGGGGAGGGGACAAGAGACCCAGTACTTC	CASGLQGRGQETQYF
TRBJ1-1	TRBV5-1	13	NA	NA	TGCGCCAGCAGCTTGGGCCCGGAGGCTGAAGCTTTCTTT	CASSLGPEAEAFF
TRBJ2-1	TRBV2	15	TRBD1	few	TGTGCCAGCAGTGAAAGGGGGACAGACTACAATGAGCAGTTCTTC	CASSERGTDYNEQFF
TRBJ2-3	TRBV4-2	17	TRBD2	once	TGTGCCAGCAGCCAAGATCGGCCAGCGGGAGGAGGGGATACGCAGTATTTT	CASSQDRPAGGGDTQYF
TRBJ2-7	TRBV6-5	15	TRBD2	NA	TGTGCCAGCAGTTCTCCAGCGGGAGGATCCTACGAGCAGTACTTC	CASSSPAGGSYEQYF
TRBJ1-2	TRBV5-1	14	NA	NA	TGCGCCAGCAGTCCTCAGGGGTTGGGCTATGGCTACACCTTC	CASSPQGLGYGYTF
TRBJ1-2	TRBV7-9	13	NA	NA	TGTGCCAGCAGTCAATGGGGGGGCTATGGCTACACCTTC	CASSQWGGYGYTF
TRBJ2-1	TRBV9	12	NA	NA	TGTGCCAGCAGCCCTGCGGGATTAGCGCAGTTCTTC	CASSPAGLAQFF
TRBJ2-1	TRBV4-2	15	TRBD2	NA	TGTGCCAGCAGCCAGGGGGGACTAGCTAGCAATGAGCAGTTCTTC	CASSQGGLASNEQFF
TRBJ2-7	TRBV27	15	NA	NA	TGTGCCAGCAGTTTTTCTTTCGCAGGGAGACACGAGCAGTACTTC	CASSFSFAGRHEQYF
TRBJ2-7	TRBV25-1	14	TRBD1	NA	TGTGCCAGCAGCGTGGGGACAGGGACCTACGAGCAGTACTTC	CASSVGTGTYEQYF
TRBJ1-1	TRBV7-9	13	NA	NA	TGTGCCAGCAGCCCGGACAAGAACACTGAAGCTTTCTTT	CASSPDKNTEAFF
TRBJ2-7	TRBV11-2	15	TRBD1	NA	TGTGCCAGCAGCTTAGCTGGACAGGGTTCCTACGAGCAGTACTTC	CASSLAGQGSYEQYF
TRBJ2-3	TRBV11-2	14	NA	NA	TGTGCCAGCAGCTACGGGGGCCTTACAGATACGCAGTATTTT	CASSYGGLTDTQYF
TRBJ1-1	TRBV5-1	16	TRBD1	NA	TGCGCCAGCAGCTTCGGACAGGGGGGGATGAACACTGAAGCTTTCTTT	CASSFGQGGMNTEAFF
TRBJ2-2	TRBV7-2	14	NA	NA	TGTGCCAGCAGTTATACAGGGTCGGCCGGGGAGCTGTTTTTT	CASSYTGSAGELFF
TRBJ1-2	TRBV28	15	NA	once	TGTGCCAGCAGTTCCGCACAGGGAATTTACTATGGCTACACCTTC	CASSSAQGIYYGYTF
TRBJ1-1	TRBV2	15	NA	NA	TGTGCCAGCAGTGAGGCCAGGGTGGGGAGGACTGAAGCTTTCTTT	CASSEARVGRTEAFF
TRBJ2-3	TRBV6-4	14	NA	NA	TGTGCCAGCAGTGTCTCTATCGGTACAGATACGCAGTATTTT	CASSVSIGTDTQYF
TRBJ1-4	TRBV7-2	14	TRBD1	NA	TGTGCCAGCAGCCGGGGACAGGGGGCAGAAAAACTGTTTTTT	CASSRGQGAEKLFF
TRBJ2-7	TRBV6-6	13	NA	NA	TGTGCCAGCAGTTACGCACAGACCTACGAGCAGTACTTC	CASSYAQTYEQYF
TRBJ2-4	TRBV5-6	15	NA	NA	TGTGCCAGCAGCTTCAGGGGTTCGGCCAAAAACATTCAGTACTTC	CASSFRGSAKNIQYF
TRBJ2-5	TRBV2	15	TRBD2	NA	TGTGCCAGCAGCCCAAGGGCTAGCGGGCAAGAGACCCAGTACTTC	CASSPRASGQETQYF
TRBJ2-5	TRBV2	13	NA	NA	TGTGCCAGCAACCTAAATAGGGTAGAGACCCAGTACTTC	CASNLNRVETQYF
TRBJ2-4	TRBV19	14	TRBD2	NA	TGTGCCAGTAGCCCCACGGGAGGAGCGAACATTCAGTACTTC	CASSPTGGANIQYF
TRBJ2-2	TRBV5-5	15	NA	NA	TGTGCCAGCAGCCTGCGCGGACTAAACACCGGGGAGCTGTTTTTT	CASSLRGLNTGELFF
TRBJ1-5	TRBV28	15	TRBD1	few	TGTGCCAGCAGATCGGGACAGGGAAGGGGTCAGCCCCAGCATTTT	CASRSGQGRGQPQHF
TRBJ2-5	TRBV5-1	13	NA	NA	TGCGCCAGCAGCCTCGGAGGAAGAGAGACCCAGTACTTC	CASSLGGRETQYF
TRBJ2-7	TRBV19	16	TRBD2	once	TGTGCCAGTAGTAAGGGCCGGCTAGCGGGAGTGGCCGAGCAGTACTTC	CASSKGRLAGVAEQYF
TRBJ1-5	TRBV19	16	NA	NA	TGTGCCAGTACCGAACTTGGGTGGGGGGGCAATCAGCCCCAGCATTTT	CASTELGWGGNQPQHF
TRBJ2-3	TRBV5-1	17	NA	few	TGCGCCAGCAGCTTGCTTCCAGGGCGCAAGGGCACAGATACGCAGTATTTT	CASSLLPGRKGTDTQYF
TRBJ1-4	TRBV5-1	14	NA	once	TGCGCCAGCAGCTTGAAGGCCCCCGATGAAAAACTGTTTTTT	CASSLKAPDEKLFF
TRBJ2-5	TRBV6-1	13	NA	NA	TGTGCCAGCAGGAATTGGACCCAAGAGACCCAGTACTTC	CASRNWTQETQYF
TRBJ2-5	TRBV7-2	14	TRBD2	NA	TGTGCCAGCAGCTTGGGAGGGCCCGGAGAGACCCAGTACTTC	CASSLGGPGETQYF
TRBJ2-2	TRBV4-1	14	NA	NA	TGCGCCAGCAGCCCGGGACTGAACACCGGGGAGCTGTTTTTT	CASSPGLNTGELFF
TRBJ1-2	TRBV28	12	NA	NA	TGTGCCAGCAGTTTCAGGGAGGGTGGCTACACCTTC	CASSFREGGYTF
TRBJ1-1	TRBV4-1	12	NA	NA	TGCGCCAGACTTCGAGCGGGCGATGAAGCTTTCTTT	CARLRAGDEAFF
TRBJ2-5	TRBV6-5	14	NA	NA	TGTGCCAGCAGTTACCTCAAGGGGGAAGAGACCCAGTACTTC	CASSYLKGEETQYF
TRBJ2-2	TRBV27	17	NA	NA	TGTGCCAGCAGTTGGGGGACTCGCACCCTCGGGGCCGGGGAGCTGTTTTTT	CASSWGTRTLGAGELFF
TRBJ2-7	TRBV6-5	13	NA	once	TGTGCCAGCAGTCCTACCCTGGGTTACGAGCAGTACTTC	CASSPTLGYEQYF
TRBJ2-7	TRBV28	13	NA	NA	TGTGCCAGCAGTCTCCCAGTTCGCAACGAGCAGTACTTC	CASSLPVRNEQYF
TRBJ2-7	TRBV18	13	TRBD1	NA	TGTGCCAGCTCACCAAGGGACAGGGCCGAGCAGTACTTC	CASSPRDRAEQYF
TRBJ2-5	TRBV11-2	12	NA	NA	TGTGCCAGCAGCTTAGTCGCCGAGACCCAGTACTTC	CASSLVAETQYF
TRBJ2-7	TRBV7-2	15	TRBD1	NA	TGTGCCAGCAGCTTAGCACAGGGGCTGGTATACGAGCAGTACTTC	CASSLAQGLVYEQYF
TRBJ1-2	TRBV28	14	NA	few	TGTGCCAGCAGTTTATTGCAGGCAGTCTATGGCTACACCTTC	CASSLLQAVYGYTF
TRBJ2-1	TRBV27	17	NA	NA	TGTGCCAGCAGTTTGGACTGGGGGCTGGGCTCCTACAATGAGCAGTTCTTC	CASSLDWGLGSYNEQFF